This T cell receptor (beta chain) was recovered during a study of regulatory T cells. The V and J ends lost 3 bases and 5 bases respectively, with 14 bases between them. Germline V gives CDR1 SGHRS, CDR2 YFSETQ. This CDR3 has 14 residues. The PCR used 52 TRBV and 13 TRBJ primers. Profiled with immunoSEQ multiplex PCR; TCRdb holds only in-frame clones, not every one. The table lists tens of thousands of clones, about 88% of them singletons. Study-level findings and limits: Hydrophobic residues at CDR3 positions 6 and 7 were enriched in conventional CD4+ T cells of CD3G-deficient patients.

Regulatory (CD25-high CD127-low) and conventional (CD25-low CD127-high) CD4+ T cells were sorted separately. Remarks on this clone: Its specificity is not known.

The sequence came from a child under 18 with CD3G deficiency. Material: conventional CD4+ T cells sorted from blood. This chain uses TRBV5-1 with TRBJ2-5; tentatively, D is TRBD1 (5 bases). CDR3: CASSSDGYRETQYF. Written as DNA, the CDR3 is TGCGCCAGCAGCTCCGACGGTTACAGGGAGACCCAGTACTTC.